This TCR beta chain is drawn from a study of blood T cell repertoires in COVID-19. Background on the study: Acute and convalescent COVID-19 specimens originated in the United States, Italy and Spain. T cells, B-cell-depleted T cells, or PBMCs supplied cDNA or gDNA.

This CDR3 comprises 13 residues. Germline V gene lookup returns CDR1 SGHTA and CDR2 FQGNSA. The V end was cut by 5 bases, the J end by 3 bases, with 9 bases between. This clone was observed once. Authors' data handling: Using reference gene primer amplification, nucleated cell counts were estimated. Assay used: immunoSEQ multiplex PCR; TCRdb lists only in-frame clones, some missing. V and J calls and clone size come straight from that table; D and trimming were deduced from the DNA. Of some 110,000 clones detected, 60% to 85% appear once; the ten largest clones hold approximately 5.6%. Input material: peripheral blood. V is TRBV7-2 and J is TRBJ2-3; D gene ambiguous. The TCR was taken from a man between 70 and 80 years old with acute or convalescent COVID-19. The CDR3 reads CASSPYTTDTQYF. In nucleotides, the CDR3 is TGTGCCAGCAGCCCTTATACAACAGATACGCAGTATTTT.